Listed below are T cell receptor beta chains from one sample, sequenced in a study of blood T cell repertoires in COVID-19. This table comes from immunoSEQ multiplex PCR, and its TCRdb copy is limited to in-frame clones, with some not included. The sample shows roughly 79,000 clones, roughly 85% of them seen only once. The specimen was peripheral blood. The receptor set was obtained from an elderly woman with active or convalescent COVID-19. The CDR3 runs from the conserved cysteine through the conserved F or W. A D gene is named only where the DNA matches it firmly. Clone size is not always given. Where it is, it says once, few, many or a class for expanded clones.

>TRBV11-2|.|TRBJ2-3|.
CASSLAGGDTQYF
TGTGCCAGCAGCTTAGCCGGGGGAGATACGCAGTATTTT
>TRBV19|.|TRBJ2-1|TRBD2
CASSIDGTSFHEQFF
TGTGCCAGTAGTATAGATGGGACTAGCTTCCATGAGCAGTTCTTC
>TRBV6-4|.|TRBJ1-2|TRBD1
CASSEQSLGQGKDGYTF
TGTGCCAGCAGTGAGCAGAGTTTGGGACAGGGGAAAGATGGCTACACCTTC
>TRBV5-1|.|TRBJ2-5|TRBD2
CASSSGTSGVETQYF
TGCGCCAGCAGCTCCGGGACTAGCGGTGTGGAGACCCAGTACTTC
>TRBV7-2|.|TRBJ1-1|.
CASSGHRGEEAFF
TGTGCCAGCAGCGGGCACCGGGGTGAGGAGGCTTTCTTT
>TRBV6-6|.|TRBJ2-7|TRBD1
CASRSTGTGAYEQYF
TGTGCCAGCAGGTCTACTGGGACAGGGGCCTACGAGCAGTACTTC
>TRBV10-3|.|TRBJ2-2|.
CAIRESGSTGELFF
TGTGCCATCCGAGAAAGCGGGTCGACCGGGGAGCTGTTTTTT
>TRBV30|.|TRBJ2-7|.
CAWSTGAYEQYF
TGTGCCTGGAGTACCGGAGCCTACGAGCAGTACTTC
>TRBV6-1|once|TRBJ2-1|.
CASSELRDALKRKFF
TGTGCCAGCAGTGAACTTCGGGATGCCCTAAAGAGGAAGTTCTTC
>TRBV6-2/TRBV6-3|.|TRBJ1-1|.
CASSLVGRWTEAFF
TGTGCCAGCAGCCTCGTGGGGCGTTGGACTGAAGCTTTCTTT
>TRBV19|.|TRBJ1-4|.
CASSHPTAATNEKLFF
TGTGCCAGTAGTCATCCGACAGCTGCAACTAATGAAAAACTGTTTTTT
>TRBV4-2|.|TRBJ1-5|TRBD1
CASSQEAGGHQPQHF
TGTGCCAGCAGCCAAGAGGCAGGGGGTCATCAGCCCCAGCATTTT
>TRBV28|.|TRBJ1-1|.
CASNRGGRIYGNTEAFF
TGTGCCAGCAATAGGGGAGGGCGGATCTATGGGAACACTGAAGCTTTCTTT
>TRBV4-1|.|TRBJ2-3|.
CASSPRSITDTQYF
TGCGCCAGCAGCCCACGGAGCATCACAGATACGCAGTATTTT
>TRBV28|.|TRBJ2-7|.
CASSGHMSSYEQYF
TGTGCCAGCTCGGGACACATGAGCTCCTACGAGCAGTACTTC
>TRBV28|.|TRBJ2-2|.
CASSDERTPNTGELFF
TGTGCCAGCAGTGATGAGCGGACTCCGAACACCGGGGAGCTGTTTTTT
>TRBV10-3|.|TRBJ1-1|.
CAISENQQGRTFF
TGTGCCATCAGTGAGAATCAGCAGGGTCGAACTTTCTTT